The 27 T cell receptor beta chains given below trace back to one sample, sequenced in a study of shared clonotypes between healthy human individuals. Using immunoSEQ multiplex PCR, the repertoire was profiled, and TCRdb retains in-frame clones only, with some absent. Of around 1.9 million clones in the sample, 93% were seen once. Selected positively for CCR7 and CD45RO-negative, naive CD8 cells excluded terminally differentiated effector memory CD45RA+ cells. Material: naive CD8+ T cells from PBMCs. These receptor sequences come from a man younger than 35 in good health. Some clones in this sample may be carry-over from other donors' samples.

The rearrangement links TRBV4-1 to TRBJ2-7; 10 positions match TRBD2. Germline CDR1 reads MGHRA; CDR2 reads YSYEKL. J gave up 2 bases and V 0 bases, and 4 bases lay outside the gene matches. This CDR3 region has 16 residues. Here the CDR3 reads CASSQDSTSGAYEQYF. CDR3 coding DNA: TGCGCCAGCAGCCAAGACTCTACTAGCGGGGCCTACGAGCAGTACTTC.

The V and J genes are TRBV10-3 and TRBJ1-1, with D possibly matching TRBD1 (5 bases). V gave up 4 bases and J gave up 0 bases, with 24 bases separating them. This CDR3 spans 19 amino acids. Germline V CDR1 and CDR2: ENHRY, SYGVKD. The CDR3 region is CAISGGPALNQTLNTEAFF. CDR3 nucleotides: TGTGCCATCAGTGGGGGCCCGGCTCTTAATCAAACTTTGAACACTGAAGCTTTCTTT.

The V gene is TRBV12-5, the J gene TRBJ1-1; TRBD1 matches at 10 bases. Trimming cost V 2 bases and J 11 bases; bases outside gene matches: 8. This CDR3 is built from 14 residues. In germline, CDR1 is LGHNT, CDR2 FRNRAP. For the CDR3, the DNA is TGTGCTAGTGGTTTGCGACCCGGGACAGGGGACGCTTTCTTT. It codes for CASGLRPGTGDAFF.

The chain carries TRBV7-9 and TRBJ2-1; D possibly corresponds to TRBD2 (6 bases). V shed 0 bases and J shed 5 bases, with 11 bases lying between them. The CDR3 consists of 15 residues. Germline V gene sequence: CDR1 SEHNR, CDR2 FQNEAQ (reference sequence). CDR3 nucleotides: TGTGCCAGCAGCTTAGCGGGGGGACTCAACAATGAGCAGTTCTTC. This sequence encodes CASSLAGGLNNEQFF.

Comment on this clone: Other nucleotide sequences in the sample specify the same CDR3. The J gene is TRBJ2-1, the V gene TRBV29-1; no reliable D call. The germline CDR1 and CDR2 sequences are SQVTM and ANQGSEA. The CDR3 spans 10 residues. V was shortened by 4 bases and J by 7 bases, with 5 bases between the two germline ends. The CDR3 DNA reads TGCAGCGTTGCAGATAATGAGCAGTTCTTC. This translates into CSVADNEQFF.

The chain combines TRBV27 with TRBJ2-4; D possibly uses TRBD1 or TRBD2 (5 bases each). Per germline, CDR1 MNHEY and CDR2 SMNVEV (reference sequence). Trimming took 6 bases from V and 0 from J, leaving 12 bases between them. The CDR3 runs 15 residues. The CDR3 nucleotides are TGTGCCAGCAGCCTAACCGGGACAGCCAAAAACATTCAGTACTTC. This translates into CASSLTGTAKNIQYF.

The CDR3 is CASSRAENHRGNRNTEAFF. The DNA for the CDR3 is TGTGCCAGCAGCCGCGCCGAGAACCACAGGGGTAACAGGAACACTGAAGCTTTCTTT. The rearrangement links TRBV7-9 to TRBJ1-1; 7 nucleotides match TRBD1. The germline V gene has CDR1 SEHNR and CDR2 FQNEAQ (reference sequence). The trim removed 5 bases at V and 1 base at J, leaving 19 bases unmatched. The CDR3 is made up of 19 amino acids.

The sample holds one count of this clone. The chain carries TRBV7-9 and TRBJ1-4; tentatively, D is TRBD1 (6 bases). Germline V gene sequence: CDR1 SEHNR, CDR2 FQNEAQ (reference sequence). Trimming removed 4 bases from V and 4 bases from J, with 16 bases in between. The CDR3 is made up of 16 amino acids. CDR3 sequence reads: CASSSRTALNNEKLFF. The CDR3, as DNA: TGTGCCAGCAGCTCTCGGACAGCACTTAATAATGAAAAACTGTTTTTT.

Only a few counts were recorded for this clone. V and J are TRBV4-1 and TRBJ1-4, with 11 bases matching TRBD1. The germline gives CDR1 MGHRA, CDR2 YSYEKL. The CDR3 loop spans 15 amino acids. V was pared by 0 bases and J by 10 bases, with 4 bases of the junction left unmatched. CDR3 DNA sequence: TGCGCCAGCAGCCAAGATCTCGGGACAGGGGGAAAACTGTTTTTT. Translated, it gives CASSQDLGTGGKLFF.

V usage is TRBV6-5 and J usage is TRBJ2-1; D may be TRBD1 or TRBD2 (5 bases each). Germline CDR1 reads MNHEY; CDR2 reads SVGAGI. The CDR3 length is 15 residues. V lost 5 bases, J lost 5 bases, and 16 bases lay in between. CDR3 in amino acids: CASSPGTAPNNEQFF. In nucleotides, the CDR3 is TGTGCCAGCAGTCCCGGGACGGCCCCTAACAATGAGCAGTTCTTC.

The V and J genes are TRBV27 and TRBJ2-5; D may be TRBD2 (6 bases). CDR3 size: 15 residues. Germline CDR1 MNHEY, CDR2 SMNVEV (reference sequence). V lost 3 bases to trimming and J lost 0 bases, with 11 bases between them. CDR3 bases: TGTGCCAGCAGTTTTTACGGGGGATACCAAGAGACCCAGTACTTC. This encodes CASSFYGGYQETQYF.

V is TRBV27 and J is TRBJ1-2; tentatively, D is TRBD1 (6 bases). This CDR3 has 13 residues. CDR1 is MNHEY and CDR2 is SMNVEV in the germline V gene (reference sequence). Trimming left V 0 bases short and J 8 bases short, with 10 bases between. This CDR3 is CASSLSGAWGYTF. The CDR3 coding sequence is TGTGCCAGCAGTTTATCGGGGGCGTGGGGCTACACCTTC.

This rearrangement joins TRBV29-1 to TRBJ2-3; 10 bases agree with TRBD1. Germline CDR1 and CDR2: SQVTM and ANQGSEA. With V trimmed by 5 bases and J by 4 bases, 9 bases remained unmatched. This CDR3 is 15 amino acids long. DNA for the CDR3: TGCAGCGTTCGAGGGGGGACAGGGGTGGCAGATACGCAGTATTTT. It codes for CSVRGGTGVADTQYF.

The V gene is TRBV13, the J gene TRBJ2-7; TRBD1 agrees at 10 bases. The V segment lost 4 bases and the J segment 3 bases; nucleotides outside the gene matches: 6. Germline loops: CDR1 PRHDT, CDR2 FYEKMQ (reference sequence). The CDR3 loop spans 15 amino acids. DNA for the CDR3: TGTGCCAGCAGCTCCTCCGGGACAGGGGACTACGAGCAGTACTTC. Translation gives CASSSSGTGDYEQYF.

This clone was detected a few times. Other DNA sequences in the same sample also yield this CDR3. This chain uses TRBV5-1 with TRBJ2-7; 9 bases agree with TRBD2. Germline CDR1 and CDR2: SGHRS and YFSETQ. V gave up 4 bases and J gave up 2 bases; unmatched junction bases: 1. This CDR3 contains 13 residues. The DNA for the CDR3 is TGCGCCAGCAGCCTAGCGGGACCCTACGAGCAGTACTTC. Its protein is CASSLAGPYEQYF.

The chain couples TRBV19 to TRBJ2-1; D unresolved. CDR3 length: 16 residues. V lost 3 bases and J lost 0, with 12 bases in between. The germline V gene encodes CDR1 LNHDA and CDR2 SQIVND (reference sequence). This CDR3 is CASSIGQYSSYNEQFF. DNA for the CDR3: TGTGCCAGTAGTATTGGGCAGTATAGCTCCTACAATGAGCAGTTCTTC. Based on the CDR3 plus reference TRBV19 and TRBJ2-1, the full variable domain is DGGITQSPKYLFRKEGQNVTLSCEQNLNHDAMYWYRQDPGQGLRLIYYSQIVNDFQKGDIAEGYSVSREKKESFPLTVTSAQKNPTAFYLCASSIGQYSSYNEQFFGPGTRLTVL.

The gene calls are TRBV4-1 and TRBJ2-5; 7 bases align to TRBD2. The CDR3 covers 15 residues. The germline V gene has CDR1 MGHRA and CDR2 YSYEKL. V was clipped by 0 bases and J by 5 bases; unmatched bases: 6. The CDR3 loop reads CASSQDRGVEETQYF. The CDR3 nucleotides are TGCGCCAGCAGCCAAGATCGGGGGGTGGAGGAGACCCAGTACTTC.

The sample holds one count of this clone. V gene TRBV27 combines with J gene TRBJ2-1; the D is unclear. CDR3 length equals 16 residues. V was clipped by 2 bases and J by 2 bases, with 13 bases between them. The germline CDR1 and CDR2 sequences are MNHEY and SMNVEV (reference sequence). This chain's CDR3 is CASSLMGPRTYNEQFF. CDR3 DNA: TGTGCCAGCAGTTTAATGGGTCCGCGCACCTACAATGAGCAGTTCTTC.

This chain uses TRBV5-4 with TRBJ2-2; D is unresolved. The CDR3 extends over 16 amino acids. Germline V CDR1 and CDR2: SGHNT, YYREEE (reference sequence). The V gene lost 0 bases and the J gene lost 5 bases, with 14 bases spanning the gap. In DNA, the CDR3 is TGTGCCAGCAGCTTGGCAGAAGGGCAGCTTACCGGGGAGCTGTTTTTT. Translating gives CASSLAEGQLTGELFF.

The V call is TRBV11-1, the J call TRBJ2-2, with TRBD2 matching 8 bases. J lost 4 bases, V lost 5 bases, and 6 bases had no gene match. This CDR3 spans 15 amino acids. Germline V lookup: CDR1 SGHAT, CDR2 FQDESV (reference sequence). This CDR3 reads CASSRRLAGTGELFF. The CDR3 DNA sequence: TGTGCCAGCAGCAGGAGGCTAGCGGGCACCGGGGAGCTGTTTTTT.

This rearrangement joins TRBV19 to TRBJ2-5; 7 bases map to TRBD2. This CDR3 region has 14 residues. The V and J ends lost 4 bases and 5 bases, in that order; junction bases with no gene match: 7. The germline V gene has CDR1 LNHDA and CDR2 SQIVND (reference sequence). CDR3 DNA sequence: TGTGCCAGTAGTACAGGCGGGAGTTGGGAGACCCAGTACTTC. It is translated as CASSTGGSWETQYF.

This chain links TRBV4-3 with TRBJ1-2; TRBD1 might be the D (6 bases). The CDR3 extends over 15 amino acids. Trimming removed 1 base at V and 6 bases at J, with 15 bases between. Germline V lookup: CDR1 LGHNA, CDR2 YSLEER. The CDR3 here is CASSQGIEEGDGYTF. Written as DNA, the CDR3 is TGCGCCAGCAGCCAAGGAATAGAAGAGGGGGATGGCTACACCTTC.

This clone was observed once. The chain has TRBV27 and TRBJ2-1, with D possibly matching TRBD2 (5 bases). Germline V lookup: CDR1 MNHEY, CDR2 SMNVEV (reference sequence). This CDR3 is built from 10 residues. Trimming pared 10 bases from V and 9 bases from J, leaving 10 bases between. CDR3: CATGFGEQFF. The CDR3 DNA is TGTGCCACGGGGTTTGGTGAGCAGTTCTTC.

This chain links TRBV5-1 with TRBJ2-6; TRBD1 is a possible D gene (6 bases). V gave up 0 bases and J gave up 4 bases, with 11 bases separating them. Germline V gene data show CDR1 as SGHRS and CDR2 as YFSETQ. This CDR3 contains 16 residues. The CDR3 reads CASSLARGSGANVLTF. CDR3 coding DNA: TGCGCCAGCAGCTTGGCCAGGGGTTCAGGGGCCAACGTCCTGACTTTC. The whole variable domain, remainder taken from reference TRBV5-1 and TRBJ2-6, is KAGVTQTPRYLIKTRGQQVTLSCSPISGHRSVSWYQQTPGQGLQFLFEYFSETQRNKGNFPGRFSGRQFSNSRSEMNVSTLELGDSALYLCASSLARGSGANVLTFGAGSRLTVL.

The chain combines TRBV7-9 with TRBJ2-3; D is unclear. The CDR3 length is 16 residues. Germline lookup yields CDR1 SEHNR and CDR2 FQNEAQ (reference sequence). V was trimmed by 6 bases and J by 6 bases, leaving 22 bases between them. CDR3 in amino acids: CASSFNSGPAFDTQYF. Here the CDR3 DNA reads TGTGCCAGCAGTTTCAATTCCGGCCCCGCGTTTGATACGCAGTATTTT.

J is TRBJ1-3 and V is TRBV29-1, with TRBD1 matching over 11 bases. Germline CDR1 is SQVTM and CDR2 is ANQGSEA. The CDR3 extends over 14 amino acids. With V trimmed by 6 bases and J by 2 bases, 3 bases remained unmatched. The DNA for the CDR3 is TGCAGCGTCGGACAGGGGGCCGCTGGAAACACCATATATTTT. Amino acids: CSVGQGAAGNTIYF.

On this clone itself: Within the sample, other DNA sequences also encode this same CDR3. The chain joins TRBV7-9 to TRBJ2-1; 8 bases are shared with TRBD2. Germline CDR1 SEHNR, CDR2 FQNEAQ (reference sequence). The CDR3 covers 16 residues. V dropped 3 bases and J dropped 4; count of bases not matched to a gene: 8. CDR3 nucleotides: TGTGCCAGCAGCTTGGGTCTCGGGAGGGCATACAATGAGCAGTTCTTC. Its translation is CASSLGLGRAYNEQFF.